The 7 T cell receptor beta chains below all came from one sample that was sequenced in a study of shared clonotypes between healthy human individuals. Produced via immunoSEQ multiplex PCR; TCRdb's table is partial and in-frame only. Counted here are about 450,000 clones, around three quarters occurring once; the ten biggest clones make up 10% to 15%. The material sequenced was PBMCs. These TCRs come from a woman aged 40 to 50 in good health. Some clones in this sample may be carry-over from other donors' samples.

The rearrangement uses TRBV9 and TRBJ2-2, with 8 bases fitting TRBD2. This CDR3 is built from 18 residues. Germline lookup yields CDR1 SGDLS and CDR2 YYNGEE. V lost 2 bases and J lost 1; bases outside the gene matches: 10. This CDR3 is CASSVRSSAGGNTGELFF. The CDR3 bases are TGTGCCAGCAGCGTTAGGTCGAGCGCGGGAGGGAACACCGGGGAGCTGTTTTTT.

In regard to this clone: This CDR3 fails to terminate in the conserved phenylalanine or tryptophan, so it likely reflects a read error. The chain recombines TRBV5-1 with TRBJ2-3; the match to TRBD2 covers 14 bases. CDR1 SGHRS and CDR2 YFSETQ come from the germline V gene. With 4 bases clipped from V and 4 bases from J, the junction kept 5 bases outside the gene matches. CDR3 size: 16 residues. The CDR3 reads CASSTGTSGGSDTQYL. CDR3 DNA sequence: TGCGCCAGCAGCACCGGGACTAGCGGGGGCTCAGATACGCAGTATCTT.

V gene TRBV28 combines with J gene TRBJ2-1; 7 nucleotides align to TRBD1. J was trimmed by 13 bases and V by 2 bases; bases with no gene match: 2. Germline V gives CDR1 MDHEN, CDR2 SYDVKM. This CDR3 has 11 amino acids. The CDR3 region is CASSLGTAQFF. CDR3 bases: TGTGCCAGCAGTTTAGGGACAGCTCAGTTCTTC. The variable domain in full, with the rest retrieved from reference TRBV28 and TRBJ2-1, is DVKVTQSSRYLVKRTGEKVFLECVQDMDHENMFWYRQDPGLGLRLIYFSYDVKMKEKGDIPEGYSVSREKKERFSLILESASTNQTSMYLCASSLGTAQFFGPGTRLTVL.

CDR3 sequence: CASSFLAGVDNEQFF. The CDR3 bases are TGCGCCAGCAGCTTTCTAGCGGGAGTGGACAATGAGCAGTTCTTC. This chain uses TRBV5-1 with TRBJ2-1, with TRBD2 matching 10 bases. The CDR3 is 15 residues long. V was pared by 2 bases and J by 5 bases, with 4 bases of the junction left unmatched. Germline V gene lookup returns CDR1 SGHRS and CDR2 YFSETQ.

The chain employs TRBV25-1 and TRBJ2-5; D is possibly TRBD2 (6 bases). The germline V gene has CDR1 MGHDK and CDR2 SYGVNS. This CDR3 comprises 14 residues. Between the trimmed V and J ends, which lost 7 bases and 0 bases, there was a span of 12 bases. The CDR3 sequence is CASTPGTYQETQYF. In nucleotides, the CDR3 is TGTGCCAGCACCCCCGGGACTTACCAAGAGACCCAGTACTTC.

The chain carries TRBV5-1 and TRBJ2-1; D tentatively fits TRBD1 or TRBD2 (5 bases each). V dropped 4 bases and J dropped 9 bases, with 20 bases sitting between them. CDR1 and CDR2 from the germline V gene are SGHRS and YFSETQ. This CDR3 contains 15 residues. The CDR3 is CASSPLFGGIGEQFF. The CDR3 DNA sequence: TGCGCCAGCAGCCCGCTTTTTGGGGGTATAGGTGAGCAGTTCTTC.

This clone was seen once. This chain connects TRBV7-2 to TRBJ2-7; 16 positions agree with TRBD2. V lost 5 bases and J lost 0; bases outside the gene matches: 7. Germline CDR1 and CDR2: SGHTA and FQGNSA. The CDR3 length is 18 residues. CDR3 residues: CASSRSGLAGGSSYEQYF. The CDR3, as DNA: TGTGCCAGCAGCCGCTCGGGACTAGCGGGAGGGAGCTCCTACGAGCAGTACTTC.